Listed here is a single TCR beta chain. This specimen comes from a study of blood T cell repertoires in COVID-19. As for the study in general: Samples taken during acute and convalescent COVID-19 were collected in the United States, Italy and Spain.

CDR1 SEHNR and CDR2 FQNEAQ come from the germline V gene (reference sequence). The V gene lost 5 bases and the J gene lost 6 bases, with 9 bases spanning the gap. This CDR3 comprises 12 residues. As handled by the study authors: For nucleated cells, counts were estimated from reference gene primer amplification. Profiled with immunoSEQ multiplex PCR; TCRdb holds only in-frame clones, not every one. V, J and clone size are those of that table, while D and trimming were read from the DNA. The table lists about 200,000 clones, 80% to 95% of them singletons. J is TRBJ2-3 and V is TRBV7-9, with D maybe TRBD1 (5 bases). Sequenced: peripheral blood. The sequence came from a man in his forties or fifties with acute or convalescent COVID-19. The CDR3 reads CASSLKGDTQYF. Written as DNA, the CDR3 is TGTGCCAGCAGCCTGAAGGGGGATACGCAGTATTTT.